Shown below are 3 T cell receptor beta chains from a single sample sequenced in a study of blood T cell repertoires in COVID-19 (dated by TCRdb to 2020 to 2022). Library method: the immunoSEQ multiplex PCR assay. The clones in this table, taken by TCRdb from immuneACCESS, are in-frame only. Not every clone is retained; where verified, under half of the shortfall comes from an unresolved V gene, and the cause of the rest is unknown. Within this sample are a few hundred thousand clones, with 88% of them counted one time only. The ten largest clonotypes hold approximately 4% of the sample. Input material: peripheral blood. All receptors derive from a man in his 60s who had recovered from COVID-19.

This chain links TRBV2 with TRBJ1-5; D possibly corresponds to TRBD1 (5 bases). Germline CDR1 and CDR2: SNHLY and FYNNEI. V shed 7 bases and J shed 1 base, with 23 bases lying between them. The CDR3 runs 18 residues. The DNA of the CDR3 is TGTGCCAGCACCTATTATCGACAGAGAAGCTCCAGCAATCAGCCCCAGCATTTT. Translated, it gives CASTYYRQRSSSNQPQHF.

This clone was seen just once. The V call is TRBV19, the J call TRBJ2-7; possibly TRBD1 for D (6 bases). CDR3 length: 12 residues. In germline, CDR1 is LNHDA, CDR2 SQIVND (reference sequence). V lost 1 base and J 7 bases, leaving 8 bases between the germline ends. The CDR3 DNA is TGTGCCAGTAGTATAGTTCAGGGGGAGCAGTACTTC. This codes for CASSIVQGEQYF. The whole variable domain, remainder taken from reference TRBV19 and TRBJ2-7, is DGGITQSPKYLFRKEGQNVTLSCEQNLNHDAMYWYRQDPGQGLRLIYYSQIVNDFQKGDIAEGYSVSREKKESFPLTVTSAQKNPTAFYLCASSIVQGEQYFGPGTRLTVT.

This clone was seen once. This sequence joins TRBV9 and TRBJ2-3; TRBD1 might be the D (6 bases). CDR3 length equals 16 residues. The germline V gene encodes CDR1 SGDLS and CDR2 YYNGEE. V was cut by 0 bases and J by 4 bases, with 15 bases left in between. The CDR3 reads CASSVDSGDYSDTQYF. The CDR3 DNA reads TGTGCCAGCAGCGTAGATTCAGGGGATTACTCAGATACGCAGTATTTT.